This T cell receptor (beta chain) was identified in a study of glioma-infiltrating T cells after dendritic cell vaccination. Overall study context: At biweekly intervals, patients got three intradermal dendritic cell vaccine injections. Study findings and constraints: Only a small number of patients had complete blood and tumor samples.

As to time point: after dendritic cell vaccination, including at tumor progression/relapse. PBMC were collected before vaccination, two weeks after the third vaccination, and at progression. The primer mix had 60 V beta and 13 J beta primers. Clones were read by immunoSEQ multiplex PCR, and TCRdb kept only the in-frame ones, dropping some. The repertoire includes 75,000 to 95,000 clones, 80% to 90% of them detected once, and 2.1% sits in the top ten. Germline CDR1 and CDR2: SGHVS and FQNEAQ. The junction had 5 bases not matched to a gene; V was cut back by 5 bases and J by 5 bases. The CDR3 spans 13 residues. Worth noting for this clone: Antigen: not known.

The specimen comprised blood, sampled after dendritic cell vaccination. The chain uses TRBV7-8 and TRBJ1-2, with 7 bases aligning to TRBD1. This TCR derives from a human donor with glioblastoma. The chain's CDR3 is CASSLRTGYGYTF. The CDR3 DNA reads as TGTGCCAGCAGCCTAAGGACAGGTTATGGCTACACCTTC.